This TCR beta chain was documented in a study of blood T cell repertoires in COVID-19. At the level of the study: Collection of acute and convalescent COVID-19 samples took place in the United States, Italy and Spain.

Original processing notes: Using reference gene primer amplification, nucleated cell counts were estimated. The protocol was immunoSEQ multiplex PCR, while the TCRdb copy is restricted to in-frame clones and leaves out a portion. The V and J calls and the clone size are those of that table, but D and trimming were determined from the DNA. The data show about 110,000 clones, with approximately 85% seen just once and 6.5% to 10% held by the top ten. Trimming took off 7 bases at V and 5 bases at J, with 9 bases between the two ends. The CDR3 is made up of 12 amino acids. The sample taken for sequencing was peripheral blood. The receptor's source is an older man with acute or convalescent COVID-19. V usage is TRBV12-3 or TRBV12-4 and J usage is TRBJ1-5; D not certain. The CDR3 DNA follows: TGTGCCAGCACGGGAAGGGATCAGCCCCAGCATTTT. This gives the protein CASTGRDQPQHF.